This passage covers 4 T cell receptor delta chains from one sample sequenced in a study of γδ T cells in repeated Plasmodium falciparum infection. TCRdb re-called clones from the multiplex PCR reads using CATT. Here the sample spans about 57,000 delta-chain clones, approximately 1.7% being singletons. Vgamma9/Vdelta2+ and Vdelta2-negative gammadelta T cells were flow-sorted from PBMC for bulk sequencing. The specimen sequenced was gamma-delta T cells from blood. These receptors were taken from a pool of human donors (malaria-infected and uninfected, not separated).

There are many counts of this clone. This sequence joins TRDV1 and TRDJ1, with D unclear. The CDR3 is made up of 16 amino acids. Germline V gene sequence: CDR1 TSWWSYY, CDR2 QGS. V lost 0 bases and J 0 bases, leaving 11 bases between the germline ends. This CDR3 reads CALGELRYSYTDKLIF. The DNA of the CDR3 is TGTGCTCTTGGGGAACTTCGCTACTCGTACACCGATAAACTCATCTTT.

This clone showed up many times. It may be a read error: a sequence one base away is much more abundant. The chain carries TRDV1 and TRDJ1; TRDD3 agrees at 7 bases. TCRdb supplies no J gene; here it was assigned by aligning the nucleotide sequence to germline. The CDR3 extends over 15 amino acids. Germline CDR1 is TSWWSYY and CDR2 is QGS. DNA for the CDR3: TGTGCTCTTGGGGAGGTATTGGGGGACACAGATAAACTCATCTTT. As protein: CALGEVLGDTDKLIF.

A few counts support this clone. A far larger clone is only one base removed, so a read error is likely. Other DNA sequences from this sample encode an identical CDR3 as well. The chain couples TRDV1 to TRDJ1, with D possibly matching TRDD2 (5 bases). The CDR3 is 21 residues long. V was shortened by 3 bases and J by 0 bases, with 29 bases between the two germline ends. The germline V gene has CDR1 TSWWSYY and CDR2 QGS. CDR3 residues: CALGDPKDSSILDLYTDKLIF. In DNA, the CDR3 is TGTGCTCTTGGGGACCCTAAAGATTCCTCCATTCTGGACCTATACACCGATAAACTCATCTTT.

A few counts support this clone. A far more abundant clone sits one base away, making this likely a read error. The same CDR3 can be traced to other DNA sequences in this sample. The chain is built from TRDV1 and TRDJ1; tentatively, D is TRDD3 (6 bases). Germline matching of the DNA provided the J gene here, since TCRdb leaves it blank. Germline V gene lookup returns CDR1 TSWWSYY and CDR2 QGS. The CDR3 runs to 21 residues. The V gene lost 3 bases and the J gene lost 1 base, with 30 bases spanning the gap. The DNA of the CDR3 is TGTGCTCTTGGGGAGCTAGGGCACTACTTCGGATACCTGAGGCCCACCGATAAACTCATCTTT. It translates to CALGELGHYFGYLRPTDKLIF.